This T cell receptor (beta chain) stems from a study of blood T cells in healthy people across ages. This clonotype was seen only once. Through a sample-barcoded 5' primer and a J-beta primer mix, a second PCR was run for about 6 to 11 cycles. Each cDNA molecule was tagged by a template-switch adaptor with 12 random nucleotides. Every sample returned 2.5 million or more CDR3-containing paired-end reads. Via MiXCR, TCRdb re-called the 5' RACE reads, giving one row per CDR3 protein. The table includes more than 1 million distinct CDR3 sequences, 35% to 50% detected once. The CDR3 covers 14 residues. Germline CDR1 reads MNHEY; CDR2 reads SMNVEV (reference sequence). V shed 3 bases, J shed 7 bases, and the junction held 4 bases outside the gene matches.

The receptor was derived from a woman in her sixties in good health. Material: blood. This rearrangement joins TRBV27 to TRBJ2-1; 9 bases are shared with TRBD2. CDR3 sequence: CASSFRTSGNEQFF. The CDR3 DNA is TGTGCCAGCAGTTTTCGTACTAGCGGGAATGAGCAGTTCTTC.